The 23 T cell receptor beta chains presented below share a single source sample, sequenced in a study of blood T cell repertoires in COVID-19. The repertoire was sequenced with immunoSEQ multiplex PCR; TCRdb's copy has only in-frame clones and lacks some. The table records over 200,000 clones, around 88% of them present only once. Sequences were obtained from peripheral blood. The receptors shown here come from a man in his forties or fifties with active or convalescent COVID-19.

In this sample, this clone turned up a few times. The V call is TRBV6-5, the J call TRBJ1-1; 8 bases agree with TRBD1. This CDR3 contains 13 residues. Trimming cost V 7 bases and J 5 bases; bases outside gene matches: 6. Germline V gene lookup returns CDR1 MNHEY and CDR2 SVGAGI. Written as DNA, the CDR3 is TGTGCCAGCAATAACAGGGGGAGGACTGAAGCTTTCTTT. The encoded protein is CASNNRGRTEAFF.

About this clone itself: The junction differs from germline at one of its ends, possibly a read error. The V and J genes are TRBV11-3 and TRBJ2-7, with TRBD1 matching over 7 bases. The CDR3 loop spans 15 amino acids. The germline gives CDR1 SGHNT, CDR2 YENEEA. CDR3 coding DNA: TGTGCCAGCAGTTTAGAGACAGGGCCCTCCTACGAGCAGTACTTC. Residues: CASSLETGPSYEQYF.

Comments on this clone: Other nucleotide sequences in the sample specify the same CDR3. The rearrangement uses TRBV18 and TRBJ2-5; 8 bases line up with TRBD1. The CDR3 covers 15 residues. The germline gives CDR1 KGHSH, CDR2 LQKENI. V trimming: 6 bases; J trimming: 5 bases; junction bases outside the gene matches: 11. CDR3 region: CASSPRQGARETQYF. Written as DNA, the CDR3 is TGTGCCAGCTCTCCGAGGCAGGGGGCGAGGGAGACCCAGTACTTC. Full variable domain (remainder filled in from reference TRBV18 and TRBJ2-5): NAGVMQNPRHLVRRRGQEARLRCSPMKGHSHVYWYRQLPEEGLKFMVYLQKENIIDESGMPKERFSAEFPKEGPSILRIQQVVRGDSAAYFCASSPRQGARETQYFGPGTRLLVL.

J is TRBJ2-2 and V is TRBV4-1; D gene uncertain. The CDR3 totals 15 residues. V lost 0 bases and J 4 bases, leaving 9 bases between the germline ends. Germline V lookup: CDR1 MGHRA, CDR2 YSYEKL. CDR3 sequence reads: CASSQDQVRTGELFF. The CDR3 nucleotides read TGCGCCAGCAGCCAAGATCAGGTCCGCACCGGGGAGCTGTTTTTT.

The gene calls are TRBV18 and TRBJ2-5, with D perhaps matching TRBD1 (5 bases). Germline assignment: CDR1 KGHSH and CDR2 LQKENI. V lost 5 bases to trimming and J lost 5 bases, with 12 bases between them. CDR3 length: 13 amino acids. The CDR3 DNA sequence: TGTGCCAGCTCAAACGACAGATGGGAGACCCAGTACTTC. This translates into CASSNDRWETQYF.

The genes are TRBV7-2 and TRBJ1-1; 7 nucleotides match TRBD1. After removal of 4 bases from V and 4 bases from J, the junction contained 12 bases not matched to a gene. The germline V gene has CDR1 SGHTA and CDR2 FQGNSA. The CDR3 loop spans 16 amino acids. CDR3 loop: CASSSTTGWLGTEAFF. CDR3 DNA sequence: TGTGCCAGCAGCTCGACGACAGGGTGGTTGGGCACTGAAGCTTTCTTT.

CDR3 sequence reads: CASSPAGTGGGYTF. CDR3 coding DNA: TGTGCCAGCAGCCCAGCTGGGACAGGGGGTGGCTACACCTTC. V is TRBV3-1 (or the pseudogene TRBV3-2) and J is TRBJ1-2; 11 nucleotides agree with TRBD1. J gave up 7 bases and V 4 bases, and 5 bases lay outside the gene matches. Germline loops: CDR1 LGHDT, CDR2 YNNKEL (reference sequence). This CDR3 is 14 amino acids long.

This clone was picked up one time. The chain combines TRBV7-2 with TRBJ1-4, with D possibly TRBD1 on 6 matching bases. Looked up from germline, CDR1 is SGHTA and CDR2 is FQGNSA. The V gene lost 1 base and the J gene lost 7 bases, with 13 bases spanning the gap. This CDR3 has 15 amino acids. The CDR3 DNA follows: TGTGCCAGCAGCTTAGTAGGGACCAGGGGTGAAAAACTGTTTTTT. Amino acid sequence: CASSLVGTRGEKLFF.

V gene TRBV30 combines with J gene TRBJ1-6; D is perhaps TRBD1 (5 bases). Germline V gene lookup returns CDR1 GTSNPN and CDR2 SVGIG (reference sequence). This CDR3 has 14 residues. Trimming took 8 bases from V and 6 from J, leaving 17 bases between them. The CDR3 bases are TGTGCCCTGAACCTCGGGACTGGTAATTCACCCCTCCACTTT. Translation gives CALNLGTGNSPLHF.

J is TRBJ2-5 and V is TRBV27; 7 bases line up with TRBD1. Germline CDR1 is MNHEY and CDR2 is SMNVEV (reference sequence). CDR3 length equals 16 residues. Unmatched junction bases numbered 8, after V lost 4 bases and J lost 0 bases. CDR3 loop: CASSSYKTGNQETQYF. The CDR3, as DNA: TGTGCCAGCAGTTCCTATAAGACAGGGAACCAAGAGACCCAGTACTTC.

The chain couples TRBV19 to TRBJ2-3; D remains ambiguous. The CDR3 spans 14 residues. Germline lookup yields CDR1 LNHDA and CDR2 SQIVND (reference sequence). The V end was cut by 3 bases, the J end by 3 bases, with 10 bases between. The CDR3 region is CASSIGFSTDTQYF. The CDR3 nucleotides read TGTGCCAGTAGTATCGGGTTTTCGACAGATACGCAGTATTTT.

The chain uses TRBV3-1 (or the pseudogene TRBV3-2) and TRBJ1-5, with TRBD1 identical over 7 bases. This CDR3 is 17 amino acids long. V lost 2 bases, J lost 3 bases, and 10 bases stayed unmatched. CDR1 and CDR2 (germline): LGHDT, YNNKEL (reference sequence). CDR3: CASSQKGGTADNQPQHF. CDR3 DNA sequence: TGTGCCAGCAGCCAAAAGGGCGGGACAGCGGACAATCAGCCCCAGCATTTT.

V and J are TRBV27 and TRBJ1-5; perhaps TRBD1 as D (6 bases). V lost 7 bases and J lost 7, with 17 bases in between. The CDR3 has 14 amino acids. Germline CDR1 and CDR2: MNHEY and SMNVEV (reference sequence). CDR3: CASKNTGTSQPQHF. DNA of the CDR3: TGTGCCAGCAAAAACACAGGGACGTCGCAGCCCCAGCATTTT.

This clone has only a few counts. V is TRBV19 and J is TRBJ2-3; 9 bases fit TRBD2. The CDR3 spans 14 residues. CDR1 and CDR2 (germline): LNHDA, SQIVND (reference sequence). V lost 7 bases, J lost 6 bases, and 8 bases stayed unmatched. The CDR3: CASNWREGSDTQYF. In DNA form, the CDR3 reads TGTGCCAGTAACTGGCGGGAGGGATCGGATACGCAGTATTTT.

This rearrangement joins TRBV12-3 or TRBV12-4 to TRBJ1-2, with D possibly TRBD1 on 5 matching bases. Trimming removed 5 bases from V and 7 bases from J, with 11 bases in between. This CDR3 is built from 12 residues. The CDR3 nucleotides are TGTGCCAGCAGTCAGGGTCGTGGTGGCTACACCTTC. Protein sequence: CASSQGRGGYTF.

The J gene is TRBJ2-3, the V gene TRBV7-9, with 9 positions matching TRBD1. The V gene's germline CDR1 is SEHNR and CDR2 FQNEAQ (reference sequence). The CDR3 is 16 residues long. Unmatched junction bases numbered 11, after V lost 5 bases and J lost 5 bases. The CDR3 sequence: CASSPKGDRGRDTQYF. The CDR3 DNA follows: TGTGCCAGCAGCCCCAAAGGAGACAGGGGGAGAGATACGCAGTATTTT.

This chain links TRBV30 with TRBJ2-7; D possibly corresponds to TRBD1 (5 bases). Trimming took 1 base from V and 1 from J, leaving 11 bases between them. The germline V gene has CDR1 GTSNPN and CDR2 SVGIG (reference sequence). The CDR3 loop spans 14 amino acids. The CDR3: CAWSARQKSYEQYF. The CDR3 DNA is TGTGCCTGGAGTGCTAGACAGAAATCCTACGAGCAGTACTTC.

The chain uses TRBV5-6 and TRBJ2-1; the D is unclear. CDR3 size: 12 residues. Deletions cut 3 bases from V and 7 bases from J, with 8 bases between. Germline CDR1 and CDR2: SGHDT and YYEEEE. CDR3 sequence (DNA): TGTGCCAGCAGCTGGAGTCCGAATGAGCAGTTCTTC. Amino acid sequence: CASSWSPNEQFF.

This clone was detected once. CDR3 DNA: TGTGCTCTCCCGGGGGGCCCCGGGAGGACCGGGGAGCTGTTTTTT. Translating it yields CALPGGPGRTGELFF. The V and J genes are TRBV6-5 and TRBJ2-2; weak D call: TRBD2 (7 bases). Germline lookup yields CDR1 MNHEY and CDR2 SVGAGI. The length of the CDR3 is 15 residues.

This rearrangement joins TRBV27 to TRBJ1-2; the D gene is possibly TRBD1 (5 bases). The CDR3 is made up of 16 amino acids. Germline V gene data show CDR1 as MNHEY and CDR2 as SMNVEV (reference sequence). Trimming shortened V by 5 bases and J by 0 bases, and 16 bases separated the two germline ends. CDR3 sequence reads: CASSPQGGSANYGYTF. The CDR3 region has the DNA TGTGCCAGCAGTCCCCAGGGAGGGAGCGCTAACTATGGCTACACCTTC.

The chain is built from TRBV19 and TRBJ2-3, with 7 bases matching TRBD1. V trimming: 5 bases; J trimming: 2 bases; junction bases outside the gene matches: 4. The CDR3 extends over 14 amino acids. CDR1 is LNHDA and CDR2 is SQIVND in the germline V gene (reference sequence). Here the CDR3 DNA reads TGTGCCAGTAGTCCCGGACAGGACACAGATACGCAGTATTTT. Its protein is CASSPGQDTDTQYF. The full variable domain, its missing parts supplied by reference TRBV19 and TRBJ2-3, is DGGITQSPKYLFRKEGQNVTLSCEQNLNHDAMYWYRQDPGQGLRLIYYSQIVNDFQKGDIAEGYSVSREKKESFPLTVTSAQKNPTAFYLCASSPGQDTDTQYFGPGTRLTVL.

The chain joins TRBV7-3 to TRBJ2-5; 8 nucleotides match TRBD2. This CDR3 is built from 16 residues. V shed 5 bases, J shed 4 bases, and the junction held 12 bases outside the gene matches. The V gene's germline CDR1 is SGHTA and CDR2 FQGTGA. CDR3 residues: CASSKNSGKVVETQYF. The DNA of the CDR3 is TGTGCCAGCAGCAAAAATAGCGGGAAGGTCGTAGAGACCCAGTACTTC.

This clone appeared a few times. CDR3 in DNA: TGTGCCAGCAGCCTCCAAGGGGCCTCCTACGAGCAGTACTTC. It is translated as CASSLQGASYEQYF. The rearrangement links TRBV7-2 to TRBJ2-7; D is possibly TRBD1 (5 bases). The CDR3 totals 14 residues. From germline, CDR1 is SGHTA and CDR2 FQGNSA. V lost 5 bases, J lost 0 bases, and 11 bases lay in between.